The 23 T cell receptor beta chains reported below all come from one sample, sequenced in a study of blood T cell repertoires in COVID-19. The data were produced by immunoSEQ multiplex PCR, yet TCRdb's version contains in-frame clones alone and is incomplete. This table holds 250,000 to 350,000 clones, about four fifths found once. The source material was peripheral blood. These receptors originate from a human donor with COVID-19, enrolled during active disease. The donor label of this sample is uncertain.

The rearrangement uses TRBV29-1 and TRBJ1-4; D gene ambiguous. Germline V gives CDR1 SQVTM, CDR2 ANQGSEA. Trimming left V 4 bases short and J 0 bases short, with 18 bases between. This CDR3 spans 17 amino acids. CDR3 region: CSVGAEGSGSTNEKLFF. The CDR3 DNA is TGCAGCGTTGGGGCTGAGGGTTCGGGTTCAACTAATGAAAAACTGTTTTTT.

The CDR3 spells CAISDGAGNTIYF. The DNA of the CDR3 is TGTGCCATCAGTGACGGGGCTGGAAACACCATATATTTT. J is TRBJ1-3 and V is TRBV10-3, with no clear D. Per germline, CDR1 ENHRY and CDR2 SYGVKD. This CDR3 has 13 amino acids. The ends were cut back, 3 bases at V and 2 bases at J, with 5 bases in the middle.

The chain joins TRBV30 to TRBJ2-3, with 11 bases identical to TRBD2. V shed 2 bases, J shed 5 bases, and the junction held 9 bases outside the gene matches. Germline CDR1 is GTSNPN and CDR2 is SVGIG (reference sequence). The CDR3 runs 16 residues. For the CDR3, the DNA is TGTGCCTGGAGTAGACGGACCGGACTAGCGGGAGATACGCAGTATTTT. Protein: CAWSRRTGLAGDTQYF.

The genes are TRBV5-1 and TRBJ1-2; 10 nucleotides line up with TRBD1. J was trimmed by 4 bases and V by 3 bases; bases with no gene match: 3. The CDR3 has 14 amino acids. The germline CDR1 and CDR2 sequences are SGHRS and YFSETQ. This CDR3 reads CASSWGDRGYGYTF. The CDR3 DNA is TGCGCCAGCAGCTGGGGGGACAGGGGCTATGGCTACACCTTC.

The V and J genes are TRBV7-9 and TRBJ1-1; perhaps TRBD1 as D (5 bases). Trimming shortened V by 4 bases and J by 5 bases, and 14 bases separated the two germline ends. The CDR3 sequence is 14 residues long. The germline CDR1 and CDR2 sequences are SEHNR and FQNEAQ (reference sequence). CDR3 coding DNA: TGTGCCAGCAGCTGGGGAGGGGATGATACTGAAGCTTTCTTT. Its protein product is CASSWGGDDTEAFF.

The chain uses TRBV21-1 and TRBJ1-2; the table's TRBD1 call for D was not verified on the DNA. TRBV21-1 is described as a pseudogene. The CDR3 contains 14 residues. Here the CDR3 reads CASSGRDRNYGYTF. CDR3 in DNA: TGTGCCAGCAGCGGCCGGGACAGGAACTATGGCTACACCTTC.

In its sample, this clone was seen once. The chain combines TRBV28 with TRBJ1-1; 7 bases map to TRBD1. Per the germline V gene, CDR1 is MDHEN and CDR2 is SYDVKM. The trim removed 4 bases at V and 4 bases at J, leaving 9 bases unmatched. The CDR3 totals 15 residues. CDR3 residues: CASSSWTGSSTEAFF. CDR3 nucleotides: TGTGCCAGCAGTTCCTGGACAGGATCTAGCACTGAAGCTTTCTTT.

This clone was counted once. The CDR3 protein is CASSLGQSNAEAFF. CDR3 coding DNA: TGTGCCAGCAGCTTAGGGCAGTCAAACGCTGAAGCTTTCTTT. The chain is built from TRBV11-3 and TRBJ1-1; D gene uncertain. Germline lookup yields CDR1 SGHNT and CDR2 YENEEA. V lost 1 base to trimming and J lost 6 bases, with 12 bases between them. The CDR3 has 14 amino acids.

The rearrangement uses TRBV19 and TRBJ2-4; 7 positions agree with TRBD2. The CDR3 sequence is 13 residues long. Looked up from germline, CDR1 is LNHDA and CDR2 is SQIVND (reference sequence). J lost 8 bases, V lost 4 bases, and 5 bases had no gene match. CDR3 nucleotides: TGTGCCAGTAGTACCGTCCGGGGGGACATTCAGTACTTC. Translation: CASSTVRGDIQYF.

The chain couples TRBV19 to TRBJ1-6, with 7 bases matching TRBD1. The CDR3 has 16 residues. With 3 bases clipped from V and 2 bases from J, the junction kept 4 bases outside the gene matches. Germline V lookup: CDR1 LNHDA, CDR2 SQIVND (reference sequence). CDR3 bases: TGTGCCAGTAGTATGAATGGACAGGCCTATAATTCACCCCTCCACTTT. The encoded protein is CASSMNGQAYNSPLHF.

As to this clone: At one end the junction does not follow the germline gene, possibly because of a read error. This chain connects TRBV7-7 to TRBJ2-5; TRBD2 matches 7 bases. Germline CDR1 reads SSHAT; CDR2 reads FNYEAQ (reference sequence). This CDR3 comprises 14 residues. The CDR3 spells CASSSGLVGETQYF. DNA of the CDR3: TGTGCTAGCAGCTCAGGACTAGTGGGGGAGACCCAGTACTTC.

CDR3 coding DNA: TGTGCCAGCAGTTCCAGCGGGAGCCCGAGCTCCTACAATGAGCAGTTCTTC. It codes for CASSSSGSPSSYNEQFF. The V call is TRBV28, the J call TRBJ2-1; 8 bases agree with TRBD2. The length of the CDR3 is 17 residues. Germline V gives CDR1 MDHEN, CDR2 SYDVKM. Trimming at V came to 4 bases and at J to 0 bases, leaving 8 bases not matched to a gene. The full variable domain, completed using reference TRBV28 and TRBJ2-1, is DVKVTQSSRYLVKRTGEKVFLECVQDMDHENMFWYRQDPGLGLRLIYFSYDVKMKEKGDIPEGYSVSREKKERFSLILESASTNQTSMYLCASSSSGSPSSYNEQFFGPGTRLTVL.

CDR3 amino acids: CASSQAPSEQYF. The CDR3 DNA sequence: TGTGCCAGCAGCCAGGCCCCCAGCGAGCAGTACTTC. V usage is TRBV14 and J usage is TRBJ2-7; D call uncertain. Between the trimmed V and J ends, which lost 3 bases and 6 bases, there was a span of 9 bases. The CDR3 runs 12 residues. Looked up from germline, CDR1 is SGHDN and CDR2 is FVKESK.

V gene TRBV19 combines with J gene TRBJ2-2, with 8 positions matching TRBD2. This CDR3 is built from 17 residues. Germline V gene lookup returns CDR1 LNHDA and CDR2 SQIVND (reference sequence). V gave up 5 bases and J gave up 6 bases; unmatched junction bases: 14. CDR3 in amino acids: CASSRFSGNSGSGELFF. CDR3 nucleotides: TGTGCCAGTAGTCGTTTTAGCGGGAACAGTGGGTCCGGGGAGCTGTTTTTT.

The chain has TRBV19 and TRBJ1-5; D unclear. Germline V gene sequence: CDR1 LNHDA, CDR2 SQIVND (reference sequence). V was clipped by 6 bases and J by 9 bases, with 12 bases between them. There are 12 residues in the CDR3. The CDR3, as DNA: TGTGCCAGTAGCCCAGCGGAGGGGCCCCAGCATTTT. It encodes CASSPAEGPQHF.

The CDR3 protein is CASSMRLGAGTGVYNEQFF. The CDR3 DNA reads TGTGCCAGTAGTATGCGCCTTGGGGCGGGGACAGGGGTATACAATGAGCAGTTCTTC. The genes are TRBV19 and TRBJ2-1; 10 bases are shared with TRBD1. The CDR3 is 19 amino acids. Germline CDR1 reads LNHDA; CDR2 reads SQIVND (reference sequence). After removal of 3 bases from V and 4 bases from J, the junction contained 15 bases not matched to a gene.

The chain is built from TRBV19 and TRBJ2-1; D is uncertain. The CDR3 sequence is 15 residues long. Germline-derived CDR1 and CDR2 are LNHDA and SQIVND (reference sequence). The V end lost 1 base, the J end lost 1 base, and 8 bases lay between the germline ends. The CDR3 DNA is TGTGCCAGTAGTATAGCTCCAGGTTCCTACAATGAGCAGTTCTTC. It encodes CASSIAPGSYNEQFF.

This clone has more than one count but fewer than ten. CDR3 residues: CASSLTSGKVGELFF. The CDR3 nucleotides are TGCGCCAGCAGCTTAACTAGCGGGAAGGTCGGGGAGCTGTTTTTT. The chain employs TRBV5-1 and TRBJ2-2, with TRBD2 identical over 10 bases. Per the germline V gene, CDR1 is SGHRS and CDR2 is YFSETQ. This CDR3 is built from 15 residues. Trimming at V came to 2 bases and at J to 7 bases, leaving 5 bases not matched to a gene.

The rearrangement links TRBV9 to TRBJ2-6; no definite D call. CDR1 and CDR2 (germline): SGDLS, YYNGEE. This CDR3 region has 14 residues. V was trimmed by 2 bases and J by 5 bases, leaving 8 bases between them. CDR3 bases: TGTGCCAGCAGCGTGTCCCAAAGGGCCAACGTCCTGACTTTC. Its protein is CASSVSQRANVLTF. Full variable domain (remainder filled in from reference TRBV9 and TRBJ2-6): DSGVTQTPKHLITATGQRVTLRCSPRSGDLSVYWYQQSLDQGLQFLIQYYNGEERAKGNILERFSAQQFPDLHSELNLSSLELGDSALYFCASSVSQRANVLTFGAGSRLTVL.

The chain combines TRBV11-1 with TRBJ2-1; perhaps TRBD1 as D (6 bases). V lost 4 bases to trimming and J lost 8 bases, with 12 bases between them. CDR3 length: 13 amino acids. CDR1 and CDR2 from the germline V gene are SGHAT and FQDESV (reference sequence). The CDR3 region is CASSSYRVHEQFF. DNA for the CDR3: TGTGCCAGCAGCTCGTACAGGGTCCATGAGCAGTTCTTC.

Remarks on this clone: The junction departs from the called germline gene at one end, perhaps through a read error. This chain uses TRBV7-7 with TRBJ2-2; TRBD2 matches 7 bases. Germline V gene lookup returns CDR1 SSHAT and CDR2 FNYEAQ (reference sequence). The CDR3 is 16 amino acids. In nucleotides, the CDR3 is TGTGCTAGCAGCTTGAGGGCTAGCGGAGACACCGGGGAGCTGTTTTTT. Translating gives CASSLRASGDTGELFF.

The rearrangement links TRBV7-9 to TRBJ2-5, with D possibly being TRBD2 (5 bases). Per the germline V gene, CDR1 is SEHNR and CDR2 is FQNEAQ (reference sequence). V was shortened by 4 bases and J by 4 bases, with 13 bases between the two germline ends. The CDR3 consists of 14 residues. The CDR3 spells CASSSHERRETQYF. The CDR3 bases are TGTGCCAGCAGCTCCCATGAGCGGCGAGAGACCCAGTACTTC. Using reference TRBV7-9 and TRBJ2-5 for the parts outside the CDR3, the full variable domain is DTGVSQNPRHKITKRGQNVTFRCDPISEHNRLYWYRQTLGQGPEFLTYFQNEAQLEKSRLLSDRFSAERPKGSFSTLEIQRTEQGDSAMYLCASSSHERRETQYFGPGTRLLVL.

The V call is TRBV10-1, the J call TRBJ2-7; D possibly corresponds to TRBD1 (6 bases). The germline gives CDR1 WNHNN, CDR2 SYGVQD (reference sequence). The germline V and J ends were trimmed by 3 bases and 10 bases, with 16 bases remaining between them. CDR3 length equals 13 residues. This CDR3 is CASSESGEPPQYF. CDR3 DNA: TGCGCCAGCAGTGAATCAGGGGAGCCCCCCCAGTACTTC.